This TCR beta chain was found in a study of T cells after posttransplantation cyclophosphamide (dated by TCRdb to 2016 to 2017). In terms of the full investigation: The study tracked T cell repertoire reconstitution by TRB sequencing after myeloablative bone marrow transplantation using posttransplantation cyclophosphamide as GVHD prophylaxis. Samples from approximately 37 PTCy-treated patients, along with samples from roughly 15 of their related bone marrow donors, underwent antigen receptor sequencing. Blood from every one of the 34 PTCy patients who had 1-year posttransplant specimens underwent TRB sequencing. In 3 patients, up to about 3 additional blood samples taken between 2 and 5.2 years after transplant also underwent TRB sequencing, as did pretransplant blood from a handful of patients. Because TRA and TRB clonality correlated tightly in 10 or so samples, later TCR analyses were limited to TRB. Public TRB sequences were searched against a database of over 3,500 sequences associated with responses to pathogens, tumor antigens, self-antigens and alloantigens. The research as a whole found: Across more than 35 patients, recipient CMV seropositivity and CMV reactivation were highly associated with TRB clonality; PTCy diversity was similar to CNI/methotrexate controls. The TRB repertoires of T cells infiltrating skin or the GI tract showed only limited overlap with the TRB repertoires found in blood. Donor-recipient similarity was low at 1-2 months but increased during the first year, and donor CD8+ memory clones often dominated later blood repertoires.

V drops 5 bases and J drops 0 bases, leaving 9 bases in between. The germline V gene (reference sequence) sets CDR1 to SGHKS and CDR2 to YYEKEE. From its cysteine to its phenylalanine, the CDR3 spans 14 amino acids. CDR3 DNA is the only sequence kept; it has 42 bases, read in frame from the first base. TRB sequencing was run on genomic DNA with either the immunoSEQ assay at survey resolution or the hsTCRB kit. As for how the authors treated the data: The immunoSEQ software handled the initial read processing, while the LymphoSeq R package was used for the repertoire analyses. Clonality was computed as 1 minus normalized Shannon entropy; Gini coefficient was also calculated for each TRB dataset. To infer phenotypes in unsorted samples, TRB sequences from sorted subsets of the recipient or donor were mapped onto the unsorted samples of the same recipient. In its TCRdb copy, this immuneACCESS table keeps in-frame sequences only and misses some clones. Where compared with another copy, unresolved V genes explain less than half of these, and the others have no known cause. The V and J calls and the clone size are those of that table, but D and trimming were determined from the DNA. The table for this sample lists 5,500 to 7,000 clones; over 75% of them were counted only once. 3% to 3.5% of the sample lies in the top ten.

Comments on this clone: Its antigen specificity is not known. One base away there is no much larger clone; base qualities are not given.

The treatment or condition label for this specimen denotes: high-dose cyclophosphamide on days +3 and +4 as single-agent GVHD prophylaxis. Busulfan and fludarabine conditioning, a related or unrelated marrow graft, and cyclophosphamide on days +3 and +4 were given to PTCy patients. The PTCy-treated patients were drawn from a prospective, multi-institutional clinical trial. Peripheral blood and bone marrow mononuclear cells were isolated by Ficoll-Hypaque density centrifugation and were cryopreserved. FACS on a FACSAria II was used to sort CD4+ and CD8+ T cells, including the naive and memory subsets.

Here the chain combines TRBV5-5 and TRBJ2-4; the D gene assignment is ambiguous. Here the sequenced sample was CD4+ T cells sorted from blood, taken 350 to 390 days after allogeneic stem cell transplant with posttransplant cyclophosphamide. This sequence was found in a male patient in his fifties who received an allogeneic stem cell transplant from a related donor and was CMV-positive. Some T cells may be donor cells from the graft after a transplant. Here is the DNA: TGTGCCAGCAGTACGACTTTAGCCAAAAACATTCAGTACTTC. This sequence encodes CASSTTLAKNIQYF.